Below, 15 T cell receptor beta chains from the same sample are listed, as sequenced in a study of CD8 T cells in Susac syndrome. Roughly 0.45 to 1 ug RNA was reverse transcribed with random hexamers. TCRdb used MiXCR to reprocess the immunoSEQ multiplex PCR reads, holding one entry per CDR3 protein. Among some 150,000 distinct CDR3 sequences listed, around 96% were seen once. Specimen: CD4+ T cells from PBMCs. Receptor source: a human donor with Susac syndrome.

The chain carries TRBV4-3 and TRBJ2-1, with 7 bases identical to TRBD1. The CDR3 consists of 15 residues. The trim removed 4 bases at V and 2 bases at J, leaving 5 bases unmatched. From germline, CDR1 is LGHNA and CDR2 YSLEER. The CDR3 DNA sequence: TGCGCCAGCAGCCGTAGGGGGCCACCCTACAATGAGCAGTTCTTC. Its translation is CASSRRGPPYNEQFF.

This clonotype was seen only once. This chain uses TRBV5-1 with TRBJ1-1; 8 nucleotides align to TRBD1. The CDR3 consists of 12 residues. V trimming: 2 bases; J trimming: 10 bases; junction bases outside the gene matches: 4. Germline values: CDR1 SGHRS, CDR2 YFSETQ. The CDR3: CASSFETGVAFF. CDR3 nucleotide sequence: TGCGCCAGCAGCTTCGAGACAGGGGTAGCTTTCTTT.

This clonotype was seen once. This sequence joins TRBV3-1 and TRBJ2-3; a possible D gene is TRBD1 (5 bases). V lost 6 bases and J 10 bases, leaving 11 bases between the germline ends. Germline V gene lookup returns CDR1 LGHDT and CDR2 YNNKEL (reference sequence). The CDR3 has 11 residues. In nucleotides, the CDR3 is TGTGCCAGCAGGGCAGGGTTGGCGCAGTATTTT. Translation: CASRAGLAQYF.

The CDR3 sequence is CASSQGTGGWEQFF. The CDR3 nucleotides are TGCGCCAGCAGCCAAGGGACAGGGGGCTGGGAGCAGTTCTTC. The V and J genes are TRBV4-3 and TRBJ2-1; the match to TRBD1 covers 11 bases. Germline CDR1 reads LGHNA; CDR2 reads YSLEER. The CDR3 is 14 amino acids. With V trimmed by 1 base and J by 10 bases, 3 bases remained unmatched.

The CDR3 nucleotides read TGTGCCAGCAGCCAAGGGCGTAGCAGCGGGACCACAGATACGCAGTATTTT. Translated, it gives CASSQGRSSGTTDTQYF. V usage is TRBV3-1 and J usage is TRBJ2-3; TRBD2 matches 7 bases. The germline V gene encodes CDR1 LGHDT and CDR2 YNNKEL (reference sequence). This CDR3 is built from 17 residues. The trim removed 1 base at V and 2 bases at J, leaving 9 bases unmatched.

The J gene is TRBJ1-6, the V gene TRBV29-1, with 8 bases aligning to TRBD1. There are 18 residues in the CDR3. The J segment lost 9 bases and the V segment lost 2 bases, leaving 18 bases of the junction unmatched. Germline-derived CDR1 and CDR2 are SQVTM and ANQGSEA. The CDR3 is CSVECRDRGRLQVSPLHF. Here the CDR3 DNA reads TGCAGCGTTGAATGCCGAGACAGGGGCCGGCTACAGGTTTCACCCCTCCACTTT.

The CDR3 here is CSIRTGKNSPLHF. In DNA form, the CDR3 reads TGCAGCATTCGGACAGGGAAAAATTCACCCCTCCACTTT. The chain couples TRBV29-1 to TRBJ1-6; 8 bases fit TRBD1. This CDR3 comprises 13 residues. Per germline, CDR1 SQVTM and CDR2 ANQGSEA. V shed 8 bases, J shed 7 bases, and the junction held 7 bases outside the gene matches. Based on the CDR3 plus reference TRBV29-1 and TRBJ1-6, the full variable domain is SAVISQKPSRDICQRGTSLTIQCQVDSQVTMMFWYRQQPGQSLTLIATANQGSEATYESGFVIDKFPISRPNLTFSTLTVSNMSPEDSSIYLCSIRTGKNSPLHFGNGTRLTVT.

A few counts support this clonotype. CDR3 DNA sequence: TGTGCCAGCAGTTTGAGCAGCCTCTACGAGCAGTACTTC. This encodes CASSLSSLYEQYF. The chain combines TRBV12-3 or TRBV12-4 with TRBJ2-7; D is unclear. V was shortened by 3 bases and J by 3 bases, with 9 bases between the two germline ends. The CDR3 has 13 amino acids.

CDR3 sequence: CASSSRTGWDEQFF. As DNA, the CDR3 is TGTGCCAGCAGCTCTCGGACAGGGTGGGATGAGCAGTTCTTC. The chain links TRBV14 to TRBJ2-1; 8 bases fit TRBD1. CDR1 is SGHDN, CDR2 FVKESK, per germline. The trim removed 5 bases at V and 8 bases at J, leaving 8 bases unmatched. The CDR3 has 14 amino acids.

This sequence joins TRBV3-1 and TRBJ1-3, with D possibly matching TRBD1 (5 bases). The V gene lost 3 bases and the J gene lost 0 bases, with 12 bases spanning the gap. CDR3 length: 16 amino acids. CDR1 and CDR2 from the germline V gene are LGHDT and YNNKEL (reference sequence). Here the CDR3 DNA reads TGTGCCAGCAGCCAGGGACGGGATTACTCTGGAAACACCATATATTTT. Its protein is CASSQGRDYSGNTIYF.

The genes are TRBV10-3 and TRBJ2-7; D might be TRBD1 (6 bases). Deletions cut 4 bases from V and 2 bases from J, with 12 bases between. The germline V gene has CDR1 ENHRY and CDR2 SYGVKD. The CDR3 consists of 14 residues. CDR3: CAISVRDTTYEQYF. Here the CDR3 DNA reads TGTGCCATCAGTGTCCGGGACACAACCTACGAGCAGTACTTC.

The chain couples TRBV4-3 to TRBJ2-7, with 7 positions matching TRBD1. Germline values: CDR1 LGHNA, CDR2 YSLEER. V dropped 0 bases and J dropped 5; count of bases not matched to a gene: 7. The CDR3 is made up of 15 amino acids. For the CDR3, the DNA is TGCGCCAGCAGCCAAGAAGGCCAGGGGGTCCACGAGCAGTACTTC. This translates into CASSQEGQGVHEQYF.

The chain employs TRBV20-1 and TRBJ2-5; tentatively, D is TRBD2 (6 bases). The germline CDR1 and CDR2 sequences are DFQATT and SNEGSKA (reference sequence). Trimming took 8 bases from V and 0 from J, leaving 19 bases between them. The CDR3 has 15 residues. The CDR3, as DNA: TGCAGTCTGGAGGGGCCCACCCATTACCAAGAGACCCAGTACTTC. This gives the protein CSLEGPTHYQETQYF.

The chain couples TRBV20-1 to TRBJ2-7; D is possibly TRBD1 (7 bases). Germline CDR1 reads DFQATT; CDR2 reads SNEGSKA (reference sequence). This CDR3 region has 16 residues. Trimming removed 6 bases at V and 5 bases at J, with 26 bases between. CDR3 in amino acids: CSASGGDSSPGDEQYF. CDR3 nucleotide sequence: TGCAGTGCCAGCGGCGGGGACAGCTCCCCAGGGGACGAGCAGTACTTC.

V gene TRBV5-4 combines with J gene TRBJ1-4; possible D gene TRBD1, 5 bases. Deletions cut 2 bases from V and 8 bases from J, with 19 bases between. This CDR3 has 16 residues. Germline values: CDR1 SGHNT, CDR2 YYREEE (reference sequence). The CDR3 sequence: CASSFGDAGRKEKLFF. For the CDR3, the DNA is TGTGCCAGCAGCTTCGGGGACGCAGGGAGAAAGGAAAAACTGTTTTTT.